Listed below are T cell receptor beta chains from one sample, sequenced in a study of neurological immune-mediated disorders. TCRdb itself ran the 5' RACE reads through MiXCR, one entry per CDR3 protein. The repertoire has roughly 30,000 distinct CDR3 sequences, approximately 5.2% of them found once; the top ten carry roughly 1.9%. The source material was CD4+ T cells from blood. The receptors were sampled from a woman between 50 and 59 years old in good health. Each CDR3 is given with its conserved first and last residue. D genes are given only for firm matches. A clone size is listed for some rows: how often the clone was seen (once, few, many), or a class if it is expanded.

clone_size | d_call | j_call | v_call | cdr3_aa | cdr3_nt
many | - | TRBJ1-1 | TRBV12-3/TRBV12-4 | CASTPRGGNTEAFF | TGTGCCAGCACCCCCCGAGGGGGGAACACTGAAGCTTTCTTT
many | - | TRBJ1-1 | TRBV6-1 | CASRGPLIDTQPKPEAFF | TGTGCCAGCAGGGGGCCCCTAATTGACACCCAACCAAAACCTGAAGCTTTCTTT
many | TRBD1 | TRBJ2-2 | TRBV7-8 | CASSLQGASRTGELFF | TGTGCCAGCAGCTTACAGGGGGCCTCACGAACCGGGGAGCTGTTTTTT
many | - | TRBJ2-1 | TRBV20-1 | CSARKGGRTSSYNEQFF | TGCAGTGCTAGAAAGGGCGGTCGAACCAGCTCCTACAATGAGCAGTTCTTC
many | - | TRBJ2-6 | TRBV5-1 | CASSLTNSGANVLTF | TGCGCCAGCAGCCTTACCAACTCTGGGGCCAACGTCCTGACTTTC
medium-sized | - | TRBJ2-2 | TRBV2 | CASSAGMNTGELFF | TGTGCCAGCAGTGCGGGGATGAACACCGGGGAGCTGTTTTTT
many | TRBD1 | TRBJ2-1 | TRBV19 | CASKDRGYNEQFF | TGTGCCAGTAAGGACAGGGGTTACAATGAGCAGTTCTTC
many | - | TRBJ2-7 | TRBV25-1 | CASSEYGDYEQYF | TGTGCCAGCAGTGAATACGGGGACTACGAGCAGTACTTC
many | - | TRBJ2-7 | TRBV29-1 | CSVASRSYEQYF | TGCAGCGTTGCCTCCAGGTCCTACGAGCAGTACTTC
many | - | TRBJ2-7 | TRBV5-1 | CASSLAPEGGGKPYEQYF | TGCGCCAGCAGCTTGGCCCCAGAGGGAGGAGGTAAACCCTACGAGCAGTACTTC
many | - | TRBJ2-3 | TRBV7-2 | CASSLSPRSTDTQYF | TGTGCCAGCAGCTTATCCCCGCGATCCACGGATACGCAGTATTTT
many | - | TRBJ2-2 | TRBV14 | CASSQVRDTGELFF | TGTGCCAGCAGCCAAGTGAGGGACACCGGGGAGCTGTTTTTT
few | TRBD2 | TRBJ2-5 | TRBV6-5 | CASSSRTSGRVRETQYF | TGTGCCAGCAGTTCGCGGACTAGCGGGAGGGTTCGGGAGACCCAGTACTTC
- | - | TRBJ2-1 | TRBV9 | CASSLSGTYNEQFF | TGTGCCAGCAGCCTTAGCGGAACCTACAATGAGCAGTTCTTC
many | TRBD1 | TRBJ2-2 | TRBV5-1 | CASSFRTGATNTGELFF | TGCGCCAGCAGCTTCCGGACAGGGGCAACGAACACCGGGGAGCTGTTTTTT
many | - | TRBJ1-2 | TRBV20-1 | CSARAQTSDGYTF | TGCAGTGCTAGAGCTCAGACATCCGATGGCTACACCTTC
- | TRBD2 | TRBJ2-3 | TRBV10-2 | CASSESRGARSGGFTDTQYF | TGCGCCAGCAGTGAGTCTCGGGGGGCTAGAAGCGGGGGGTTCACAGATACGCAGTATTTT
many | - | TRBJ2-3 | TRBV20-1 | CSARDPLRGSTDTQYF | TGCAGTGCTAGAGATCCCTTGCGGGGTAGCACAGATACGCAGTATTTT
many | TRBD1 | TRBJ2-6 | TRBV29-1 | CSVGTGPGANVLTF | TGCAGCGTGGGGACAGGGCCTGGGGCCAACGTCCTGACTTTC
many | - | TRBJ2-1 | TRBV10-3 | CAISEVAGEQFF | TGTGCCATCTCCGAGGTAGCAGGTGAGCAGTTCTTC
many | TRBD1 | TRBJ1-2 | TRBV6-6 | CASQTGNYGYTF | TGTGCCAGCCAGACAGGGAACTATGGCTACACCTTC
medium-sized | TRBD1 | TRBJ1-6 | TRBV15 | CATSREDRVYSPLHF | TGTGCCACCAGCAGAGAGGACAGGGTCTATTCACCCCTCCACTTT
many | - | TRBJ2-5 | TRBV7-2 | CASSFPGTAQEAQYF | TGTGCCAGCAGCTTTCCCGGGACCGCCCAAGAGGCCCAGTACTTC
many | - | TRBJ2-1 | TRBV20-1 | CSATPYVSGTANEQFF | TGCAGTGCTACGCCGTACGTTTCCGGGACCGCCAATGAGCAGTTCTTC
many | TRBD1 | TRBJ2-1 | TRBV5-1 | CASSPGQGSYNEQFF | TGCGCCAGCAGCCCAGGACAGGGGAGCTACAATGAGCAGTTCTTC
many | TRBD1 | TRBJ1-1 | TRBV20-1 | CSARDFGGQTNTEAFF | TGCAGTGCTAGAGATTTCGGGGGACAGACGAACACTGAAGCTTTCTTT
many | TRBD1 | TRBJ2-4 | TRBV5-1 | CASSLGTGETKNIQYF | TGCGCCAGCAGCCTAGGGACAGGGGAAACCAAAAACATTCAGTACTTC
many | - | TRBJ2-6 | TRBV12-3/TRBV12-4 | CASSRQAQFSGANVLTF | TGTGCCAGCAGTAGACAAGCACAATTCTCTGGGGCCAACGTCCTGACTTTC
many | - | TRBJ1-6 | TRBV2 | CARDSGVNNSPLHF | TGTGCCAGAGACTCAGGGGTAAATAATTCACCCCTCCACTTT
- | - | TRBJ2-5 | TRBV12-3/TRBV12-4 | CDSRNRVQGGGETQYF | TGTGACAGCAGGAACCGTGTACAGGGTGGAGGAGAGACCCAGTACTTC
many | - | TRBJ2-7 | TRBV7-9 | CASSRDGSYEQYF | TGTGCCAGCAGCCGGGACGGGTCCTACGAGCAGTACTTC
many | - | TRBJ1-1 | TRBV28 | CASSLITEAFF | TGTGCCAGCAGTTTAATCACGGAAGCTTTCTTT
many | - | TRBJ2-5 | TRBV20-1 | CSARGDLRLETQYF | TGCAGTGCTAGGGGGGATTTAAGACTAGAGACCCAGTACTTC
many | - | TRBJ2-2 | TRBV29-1 | CSVLQGPELFF | TGCAGCGTTTTACAGGGCCCGGAGCTGTTTTTT
many | - | TRBJ1-2 | TRBV29-1 | CSVEGVRNYGYTF | TGCAGCGTTGAAGGAGTGCGTAACTATGGCTACACCTTC
many | - | TRBJ1-6 | TRBV2 | CASTFGEGNSPLHF | TGTGCCAGCACCTTTGGGGAAGGGAATTCACCCCTCCACTTT
many | TRBD1 | TRBJ1-6 | TRBV7-2 | CASSEIQTGRSSPLHF | TGTGCCAGCAGCGAGATTCAGACAGGGAGGTCGTCACCCCTCCACTTT
many | - | TRBJ2-7 | TRBV7-2 | CASSGWTEYEQYF | TGTGCCAGCAGCGGCTGGACAGAGTACGAGCAGTACTTC
many | - | TRBJ1-5 | TRBV7-2 | CASSLAAGNSQPQHF | TGTGCCAGCAGCTTAGCTGCAGGGAATAGTCAGCCCCAGCATTTT
many | - | TRBJ1-4 | TRBV25-1 | CASSESLLPNEKLFF | TGTGCCAGCAGTGAATCATTGTTGCCTAATGAAAAACTGTTTTTT
many | - | TRBJ2-1 | TRBV21-1 | CASSLGRGYNGQFF | TGTGCCAGCAGCCTGGGGAGGGGCTACAATGGGCAGTTCTTC
many | TRBD2 | TRBJ2-1 | TRBV5-1 | CASSLGTGGSASSYNEQFF | TGCGCCAGCAGCCTTGGGACGGGAGGCAGTGCTAGCTCCTACAATGAGCAGTTCTTC
many | - | TRBJ2-5 | TRBV14 | CASSQIETQYF | TGTGCCAGCAGCCAAATAGAGACCCAGTACTTC
many | TRBD1 | TRBJ2-5 | TRBV6-2/TRBV6-3 | CASSYSMDRGFETQYF | TGTGCCAGCAGTTACTCGATGGACAGGGGATTTGAGACCCAGTACTTC
many | TRBD1 | TRBJ1-1 | TRBV29-1 | CSGDRGGNTEAFF | TGCAGCGGGGACAGGGGAGGGAACACTGAAGCTTTCTTT
many | TRBD1 | TRBJ2-3 | TRBV5-1 | CASSSGGTQYF | TGCGCCAGCAGCTCAGGGGGCACGCAGTATTTT
many | TRBD1 | TRBJ1-2 | TRBV20-1 | CSADRVNYGYTF | TGCAGTGCTGACAGGGTAAACTATGGCTACACCTTC
- | TRBD2 | TRBJ2-7 | TRBV29-1 | CSVVGGRITEQYF | TGTAGCGTTGTGGGCGGGAGAATCACCGAGCAGTACTTC
many | TRBD2 | TRBJ2-7 | TRBV28 | CASSSGTTLEQYF | TGTGCCAGCAGTTCGGGGACTACCCTCGAGCAGTACTTC
many | TRBD2 | TRBJ2-2 | TRBV24-1 | CATSDLGLAGGPNTGELFF | TGTGCCACCAGTGATTTGGGACTAGCGGGGGGGCCGAACACCGGGGAGCTGTTTTTT
many | - | TRBJ2-1 | TRBV2 | CASMGRGAYEQFF | TGTGCCAGCATGGGACGCGGGGCTTATGAGCAGTTCTTC
medium-sized | - | TRBJ2-2 | TRBV15 | CATSRVGVRSGGELFF | TGTGCCACCAGCAGAGTGGGAGTGAGGTCCGGCGGGGAGCTGTTTTTT
many | TRBD2 | TRBJ2-2 | TRBV7-7 | CASSRGVADSNTGELFF | TGTGCCAGCAGCCGGGGGGTGGCGGACTCGAACACCGGGGAGCTGTTTTTT
many | - | TRBJ2-2 | TRBV2 | CASSEQPDGELFF | TGTGCCAGCAGTGAGCAACCGGACGGGGAGCTGTTTTTT
many | - | TRBJ1-5 | TRBV18 | CASSPGRDRNQPQHF | TGTGCCAGCTCACCAGGGAGGGACCGCAATCAGCCCCAGCATTTT
many | TRBD1 | TRBJ2-3 | TRBV11-3 | CASSAGDRAGTDTQYF | TGTGCCAGCAGCGCGGGGGACAGGGCTGGCACAGATACGCAGTATTTT
- | - | TRBJ2-7 | TRBV18 | CASSRDDAYEQYF | TGTGCCAGCTCTCGGGACGACGCCTACGAGCAGTACTTC